A selection of T cell receptor beta chains follows, all from one sample in a study of T cell responses to AZD1222 COVID-19 vaccine. Sequencing used immunoSEQ multiplex PCR; TCRdb keeps in-frame clones, though not all of them. The repertoire includes tens of thousands of clones, approximately 85% of them detected once, and roughly 18% sits in the top ten. The starting material was peripheral blood, obtained on day 0 of AZD1222 vaccination. Receptor source: an adult in good health. Each CDR3 is given with its conserved first and last residue. Each record gives: D gene, J gene, V gene, clone size, CDR3 DNA, CDR3 protein. D genes are given only for firm matches. Clone size is not always given. Where it is, it says once, few, many or a class for expanded clones.

-	TRBJ2-5	TRBV7-5	-	TGTGCCAGAAGCCAAGGGAGGACAGGGGGGACGGCGGAGACCCAGTACTTC	CARSQGRTGGTAETQYF
-	TRBJ2-1	TRBV5-5	once	TGTGCCAGCAGCTTGGCAGGGCCCCATGAGCAGTTCTTC	CASSLAGPHEQFF
TRBD1	TRBJ1-1	TRBV7-2	-	TGTGCCAGCAGCTCGCGACAGGGACTTACGAACACTGAAGCTTTCTTT	CASSSRQGLTNTEAFF
-	TRBJ1-1	TRBV7-9	once	TGTGCCAGCAGCCTAGGCCTTACAGGGCTGAACACTGAAGCTTTCTTT	CASSLGLTGLNTEAFF
-	TRBJ2-1	TRBV7-3	few	TGTGCCAGCAGCCCAGGGGGGTTTACCTACAATGAGCAGTTCTTC	CASSPGGFTYNEQFF
-	TRBJ2-2	TRBV6-5	-	TGTGCCAGCAGTCCCCGCGGCAGGGGCGCCGGGGAGCTGTTTTTT	CASSPRGRGAGELFF
TRBD1	TRBJ1-5	TRBV3-1/TRBV3-2	-	TGTGCCAGCAGCCGACAGGGGGCGAATCAGCCCCAGCATTTT	CASSRQGANQPQHF
TRBD2	TRBJ2-1	TRBV9	-	TGTGCCAGCAGTATATTTTTTAGCGGGGGCTACAATGAGCAGTTCTTC	CASSIFFSGGYNEQFF
TRBD1	TRBJ2-7	TRBV6-5	-	TGTGCCACCTGGTCTGGACAGGGACCCTACGAGCAGTACTTC	CATWSGQGPYEQYF
TRBD1	TRBJ1-3	TRBV6-1	-	TGTGCCAGCAGTGACACAGGGGTATTTGGAAACACCATATATTTT	CASSDTGVFGNTIYF
-	TRBJ2-7	TRBV4-2	-	TGTGCCAGCAGCCAAGAACCCCGGACTTACCACGAGCAGTACTTC	CASSQEPRTYHEQYF
TRBD1	TRBJ1-2	TRBV30	-	TGTGCCTGGAACCAGGGGGCTGGTGGCTACACCTTC	CAWNQGAGGYTF
-	TRBJ1-1	TRBV12-3/TRBV12-4	-	TGTGCCAGCAGTCCTTCTTACACTGAAGCTTTCTTT	CASSPSYTEAFF
-	TRBJ2-6	TRBV7-3	-	TGTGCCAGCAGCTTCCTTCCCAGCTCTGGGGCCAACGTCCTGACTTTC	CASSFLPSSGANVLTF
TRBD2	TRBJ2-7	TRBV28	few	TGTGCCAGCAGTCGACTAGCGGGGATCTACGAGCAGTACTTC	CASSRLAGIYEQYF
-	TRBJ1-6	TRBV6-1	few	TGTGCCAGCAGTGAGGACAGAATGATAAGCTCCTATAATTCACCCCTCCACTTT	CASSEDRMISSYNSPLHF
TRBD1	TRBJ1-4	TRBV7-6	-	TGTGCCAGCAGCTTAGATGACAGGGGAGGCGAAAAACTGTTTTTT	CASSLDDRGGEKLFF
TRBD1	TRBJ2-7	TRBV19	-	TGTGCCACCCAGCAGGGGGCGGTGGGTGAGCAGTACTTC	CATQQGAVGEQYF
TRBD1	TRBJ2-5	TRBV14	-	TGTGCCAGCAGCTCCCGACAGGGACAAGAGACCCAGTACTTC	CASSSRQGQETQYF
-	TRBJ1-1	TRBV29-1	-	TGCAGCGCCCGTGGTCCGAACACTGAAGCTTTCTTT	CSARGPNTEAFF
TRBD1	TRBJ1-3	TRBV5-1	-	TGCGCCAGCAGCTTGGATAGACAGGGGAGAGGGGGAAACACCATATATTTT	CASSLDRQGRGGNTIYF
-	TRBJ1-5	TRBV5-6	-	TGTGCCAGCAGCCTGGGCAGGTCGAATCAGCCCCAGCATTTT	CASSLGRSNQPQHF
TRBD1	TRBJ2-2	TRBV19	few	TGTGCCAGCGAACCGGGACAGGGGTTTTCCGGGGAGCTGTTTTTT	CASEPGQGFSGELFF
-	TRBJ1-6	TRBV10-3	-	TGTGCCATCAGTGAGTCCTTGAGTAATTCACCCCTCCACTTT	CAISESLSNSPLHF
-	TRBJ2-7	TRBV14	few	TGTGCCACCTCGAAACAGGGAGGGAGGTACGAGCAGTACTTC	CATSKQGGRYEQYF
-	TRBJ2-2	TRBV23-1	-	TGCGCCAGCAGCCACACCCGGGGTATCGACACCGGGGAGCTGTTTTTT	CASSHTRGIDTGELFF
-	TRBJ1-1	TRBV6-1	-	TGTGCCAGCAGTGAACAGCAGAGGGGCAACGCTTTCTTT	CASSEQQRGNAFF
-	TRBJ2-1	TRBV7-9	-	TGTGCCAGCAGCTTAATAAATGAGCAGTTCTTC	CASSLINEQFF
-	TRBJ1-1	TRBV5-1	-	TGCGCCAGCAGCTTGGAACTAGGCCCTAACACTGAAGCTTTCTTT	CASSLELGPNTEAFF
-	TRBJ2-7	TRBV6-5	-	TGTGCCAGCATCCCGGGCGTGGGGTATCTGGACGAGCAGTACTTC	CASIPGVGYLDEQYF
-	TRBJ1-6	TRBV9	few	TGTGCCAGCAGCCCGCTGTCCGCTGATTCACCCCTCCACTTT	CASSPLSADSPLHF
-	TRBJ2-3	TRBV5-1	-	TGCGCCAGCAGCTCGACAGTCATAGGCACAGATACGCAGTATTTT	CASSSTVIGTDTQYF
TRBD1	TRBJ2-1	TRBV6-5	-	TGTGCCAGCAGTTCCACGGGACAGGGGAACAATGAGCAGTTCTTC	CASSSTGQGNNEQFF
-	TRBJ2-5	TRBV29-1	-	TGCAGCGTAACGCCAGGGGAGACCCAGTACTTC	CSVTPGETQYF
TRBD1	TRBJ2-4	TRBV9	-	TGTGCCAGCAGCGTAGACCCAACAGGGGCCGCTAAGGACATTCAGTACTTC	CASSVDPTGAAKDIQYF
-	TRBJ2-7	TRBV18	-	TGTGCCAGCTCACCACGGGATTACGAGCAGTACTTC	CASSPRDYEQYF
-	TRBJ2-3	TRBV5-1	-	TGCGCCAGCGCATCTGCCCCTATAGGAGTAAGGGGCACAGATACGCAGTATTTT	CASASAPIGVRGTDTQYF
-	TRBJ1-1	TRBV20-1	-	TGCAGTGTGCAGAACACTGAAGCTTTCTTT	CSVQNTEAFF
TRBD1	TRBJ1-2	TRBV25-1	-	TGTGCCAGCAGTGCCCCCCAGAGGGGGCAATATGGCTACACCTTC	CASSAPQRGQYGYTF
-	TRBJ2-3	TRBV7-3	-	TGTGCCAGCAGCTTAACTCCAGGCACAGATACGCAGTATTTT	CASSLTPGTDTQYF
-	TRBJ2-1	TRBV18	once	TGTGCCAGCTCAACGCGGACAGCAGACAATGAGCAGTTCTTC	CASSTRTADNEQFF
-	TRBJ1-2	TRBV2	-	TGTGCCAGACTAAGAGGCAGCCAGAAGGGCTACACCTTC	CARLRGSQKGYTF
-	TRBJ2-7	TRBV9	-	TGTGCCAGCAGCGCCCAGGGAAAGGCCTACGAGCAGTACTTC	CASSAQGKAYEQYF
-	TRBJ1-2	TRBV29-1	-	TGCAGCGTTCAACTCGCCTATGGCTACACCTTC	CSVQLAYGYTF
TRBD1	TRBJ1-1	TRBV7-9	-	TGTGCCAGCAGATTCGGACAGGGATTGAACACTGAAGCTTTCTTT	CASRFGQGLNTEAFF
-	TRBJ1-4	TRBV18	-	TGTGCCAGCTCACCTGAGGGTGCAGTAGATGAAAAACTGTTTTTT	CASSPEGAVDEKLFF
TRBD1	TRBJ2-1	TRBV19	-	TGTGCCAGTAGTCCCTGGACAGGGGGCTCCTACAATGAGCAGTTCTTC	CASSPWTGGSYNEQFF
TRBD1	TRBJ1-1	TRBV19	-	TGTGCCAGTAGTAGACAGGGGCGCGGAGGAAGCACTGAAGCTTTCTTT	CASSRQGRGGSTEAFF
-	TRBJ2-7	TRBV9	-	TGTGCCAGCAGCGTAGACATGGATGGAGGGGTCGAGCAGTACTTC	CASSVDMDGGVEQYF
TRBD1	TRBJ1-6	TRBV7-8	-	TGTGCCAGCAGCTTACTCCGGGACAGGGTTAATTCACCCCTCCACTTT	CASSLLRDRVNSPLHF
-	TRBJ2-1	TRBV6-5	-	TGTGCCAGCGTCCCACCAGGGTGGTCCTACAATGAGCAGTTCTTC	CASVPPGWSYNEQFF
TRBD1	TRBJ1-2	TRBV9	-	TGTGCCAGCAGCGCGTCGGACAGGGCAAACTATGGCTACACCTTC	CASSASDRANYGYTF
-	TRBJ1-5	TRBV30	few	TGTGCCTGGAGTGTAGGAGGGTCCAATCAGCCCCAGCATTTT	CAWSVGGSNQPQHF
-	TRBJ1-4	TRBV6-5	-	TGTGCCAGCAGCAGGACGATAGAAAGTGAAAAACTGTTTTTT	CASSRTIESEKLFF
-	TRBJ1-6	TRBV9	-	TGTGCCAGCAGCCCAGCCACACGCTCCTATAATTCACCCCTCCACTTT	CASSPATRSYNSPLHF
-	TRBJ1-2	TRBV6-5	-	TGTGCCAGCACCGTACGAGGGGGGGACTATGGCTACACCTTC	CASTVRGGDYGYTF
-	TRBJ1-4	TRBV5-1	few	TGCGCCAGCAGCACGAGGGGAGGAGGGGAAAAACTGTTTTTT	CASSTRGGGEKLFF